One sample yielded the 32 T cell receptor beta chains listed below, sequenced in a study of T cell repertoires in cytomegalovirus infection (dated by TCRdb to the late 2010s). These reads were obtained on an Illumina HiSeq 1500. TCRdb reprocessed the public reads (quality trimming at Q25 with fastp, clone calling with MiXCR) and kept in-frame beta chains. For every CDR3 protein sequence, its rows merge into one entry that carries the most common genes and DNA. Counted in this sample were over 150,000 distinct CDR3 sequences; about a sixth of them appeared once. Approximately 25% of the sample lies in the top ten. The sample comprised CD8+ T cells from PBMCs. The receptors here all came from a human donor in good health (CMV status not recorded). Some clones in this sample may be carry-over from other donors' samples.

J is TRBJ2-2 and V is TRBV7-9; possibly TRBD2 for D (6 bases). This CDR3 spans 16 amino acids. CDR1 SEHNR and CDR2 FQNEAQ come from the germline V gene (reference sequence). Trimming stripped 3 bases from V and 7 bases from J, with 18 bases between. The CDR3 coding sequence is TGTGCCAGCAGCTTCCATTTGGGAGGAGATGGCGGGGAGCTGTTTTTT. It translates to CASSFHLGGDGGELFF.

The V call is TRBV20-1, the J call TRBJ2-7, with TRBD1 matching 11 bases. This CDR3 region has 15 residues. Trimming at V came to 3 bases and at J to 2 bases, leaving 6 bases not matched to a gene. The V gene's germline CDR1 is DFQATT and CDR2 SNEGSKA (reference sequence). The DNA for the CDR3 is TGCAGTGCTAGCTGGGACAGGGGGTATACCTACGAGCAGTACTTC. It is translated as CSASWDRGYTYEQYF.

A few counts support this clonotype. The chain links TRBV6-2 or TRBV6-3 to TRBJ1-2; 7 nucleotides match TRBD1. Losses at the gene ends were 6 bases for V and 6 bases for J; bases not matched to a gene: 1. Germline CDR1 MNHEY, CDR2 SVGEGT. The length of the CDR3 is 11 residues. CDR3 residues: CASRTGHGYTF. The DNA of the CDR3 is TGTGCCAGCAGGACAGGGCATGGCTACACCTTC.

Written as DNA, the CDR3 is TGTGCCAGCACCCTTAGGGCTATGGACGAGCAGTACTTC. Its protein is CASTLRAMDEQYF. This chain connects TRBV7-6 to TRBJ2-7, with no clear D. V lost 7 bases to trimming and J lost 5 bases, with 15 bases between them. CDR3 size: 13 residues. Germline V gives CDR1 SGHVS, CDR2 FNYEAQ.

This clonotype was counted only a few times. This sequence joins TRBV6-6 and TRBJ2-1; TRBD1 matches 9 bases. The germline gives CDR1 MNHNY, CDR2 SVGAGI (reference sequence). This CDR3 has 14 residues. After removal of 2 bases from V and 6 bases from J, the junction contained 2 bases not matched to a gene. Here the CDR3 reads CASSYTGQGNEQFF. CDR3 DNA sequence: TGTGCCAGCAGTTACACGGGACAGGGCAATGAGCAGTTCTTC.

At least ten counts were recorded for this clonotype. The chain joins TRBV7-2 to TRBJ2-7; D possibly corresponds to TRBD1 (5 bases). CDR1 and CDR2 from the germline V gene are SGHTA and FQGNSA. This CDR3 spans 13 amino acids. V dropped 5 bases and J dropped 7 bases, with 15 bases sitting between them. Here the CDR3 DNA reads TGTGCCAGCAGCCGCGGACCCCCAGGGGAGCAGTACTTC. Its protein is CASSRGPPGEQYF.

This chain uses TRBV14 with TRBJ1-1; unclear D gene. The length of the CDR3 is 15 residues. The germline CDR1 and CDR2 sequences are SGHDN and FVKESK. The germline V and J ends were trimmed by 4 bases and 0 bases, with 12 bases remaining between them. The CDR3 is CASSPRPGLNTEAFF. In nucleotides, the CDR3 is TGTGCCAGCAGCCCGCGTCCGGGATTGAACACTGAAGCTTTCTTT. The complete variable domain, with remaining parts taken from reference TRBV14 and TRBJ1-1, reads EAGVTQFPSHSVIEKGQTVTLRCDPISGHDNLYWYRRVMGKEIKFLLHFVKESKQDESGMPNNRFLAERTGGTYSTLKVQPAELEDSGVYFCASSPRPGLNTEAFFGQGTRLTVV.

On this clonotype itself: The junction departs from the called germline gene at one end, perhaps through a read error. This chain links TRBV7-9 with TRBJ2-2; no clear D gene. Germline assignment: CDR1 SEHNR and CDR2 FQNEAQ (reference sequence). The CDR3 runs 15 residues. The CDR3 spells CATSSTMLNTGELFF. CDR3 in DNA: TGTGCCACCAGCTCAACAATGCTGAACACCGGGGAGCTGTTTTTT.

The rearrangement uses TRBV9 and TRBJ1-5; D may be TRBD1 (5 bases). The CDR3 has 18 residues. V gave up 0 bases and J gave up 3 bases, with 19 bases separating them. Germline values: CDR1 SGDLS, CDR2 YYNGEE. CDR3 residues: CASSVDPRSRELNQPQHF. The DNA of the CDR3 is TGTGCCAGCAGCGTAGATCCTCGATCCAGGGAACTCAATCAGCCCCAGCATTTT.

CDR3 nucleotide sequence: TGTGCCAGCAGCCGATCCGGGACAACGATCTATGGCTACACCTTC. As protein: CASSRSGTTIYGYTF. V gene TRBV7-9 combines with J gene TRBJ1-2; possibly TRBD1 for D (6 bases). The CDR3 consists of 15 residues. CDR1 and CDR2 from the germline V gene are SEHNR and FQNEAQ (reference sequence). The V end was cut by 5 bases, the J end by 4 bases, with 17 bases between.

The sample holds many counts of this clonotype. The CDR3 is CASSLEQGHVLTF. The CDR3 DNA follows: TGTGCCAGCAGCTTAGAACAGGGCCACGTCCTGACTTTC. This chain uses TRBV7-2 with TRBJ2-6; TRBD1 is a possible D gene (6 bases). This CDR3 has 13 residues. V was trimmed by 1 base and J by 11 bases, leaving 9 bases between them. Germline-derived CDR1 and CDR2 are SGHTA and FQGNSA.

This chain connects TRBV7-6 to TRBJ2-4; no clear D. CDR3 length equals 16 residues. Germline CDR1 SGHVS, CDR2 FNYEAQ. V was trimmed by 5 bases and J by 1 base, leaving 15 bases between them. In DNA form, the CDR3 reads TGTGCCAGCAGCCCCGGTAGTGAGGTGGCCAAAAACATTCAGTACTTC. This translates into CASSPGSEVAKNIQYF.

This clonotype was seen a handful of times. J is TRBJ1-1 and V is TRBV7-6; 8 nucleotides align to TRBD1. Losses at the gene ends were 3 bases for V and 6 bases for J; bases not matched to a gene: 9. Looked up from germline, CDR1 is SGHVS and CDR2 is FNYEAQ. CDR3 length: 15 residues. The CDR3 reads CASSFHRGEVAEAFF. CDR3 bases: TGTGCCAGCAGCTTCCACAGGGGGGAGGTGGCTGAAGCTTTCTTT.

The chain has TRBV5-6 and TRBJ2-7; 9 nucleotides match TRBD1. In germline, CDR1 is SGHDT, CDR2 YYEEEE. Losses at the gene ends were 4 bases for V and 1 base for J; bases not matched to a gene: 15. The CDR3 is 18 residues long. CDR3 sequence: CASSPKQGANPNSYEQYF. The DNA for the CDR3 is TGTGCCAGCAGCCCCAAACAGGGGGCGAATCCAAATTCCTACGAGCAGTACTTC.

This clonotype was recorded a few times. The rearrangement links TRBV7-2 to TRBJ2-1; D is undetermined. Deletions cut 2 bases from V and 4 bases from J, with 6 bases between. The CDR3 has 13 amino acids. Looked up from germline, CDR1 is SGHTA and CDR2 is FQGNSA. The CDR3 DNA is TGTGCCAGCAGCTTATCTTTATACAATGAGCAGTTCTTC. It translates to CASSLSLYNEQFF.

This clonotype was seen ten or more times. The rearrangement joins TRBV27 to TRBJ2-1; 13 positions agree with TRBD2. CDR3 length equals 18 residues. The germline V gene has CDR1 MNHEY and CDR2 SMNVEV (reference sequence). J lost 4 bases, V lost 3 bases, and 9 bases had no gene match. The CDR3 is CASSFSTSGGAPYNEQFF. In DNA form, the CDR3 reads TGTGCCAGCAGTTTCTCAACTAGCGGGGGGGCCCCTTACAATGAGCAGTTCTTC.

There are a few counts of this clonotype. The V call is TRBV7-9, the J call TRBJ2-7; D gene ambiguous. The CDR3 is made up of 13 amino acids. CDR1 and CDR2 (germline): SEHNR, FQNEAQ (reference sequence). V gave up 0 bases and J gave up 7 bases, with 10 bases separating them. The CDR3 nucleotides read TGTGCCAGCAGCTTAGCGCAAGCCGTTGAGCAGTACTTC. Its protein is CASSLAQAVEQYF. Combining the CDR3 with reference TRBV7-9 and TRBJ2-7 gives the whole variable domain DTGVSQNPRHKITKRGQNVTFRCDPISEHNRLYWYRQTLGQGPEFLTYFQNEAQLEKSRLLSDRFSAERPKGSFSTLEIQRTEQGDSAMYLCASSLAQAVEQYFGPGTRLTVT.

This clonotype was seen a few times. The rearrangement joins TRBV6-2 or TRBV6-3 to TRBJ1-1, with D perhaps matching TRBD1 (5 bases). The CDR3 length is 13 residues. Germline-derived CDR1 and CDR2 are MNHEY and SVGEGT. V was shortened by 2 bases and J by 8 bases, with 12 bases between the two germline ends. CDR3 bases: TGTGCCAGCAGTTACCCGGGACGGTGGGAAGCTTTCTTT. Translated, it gives CASSYPGRWEAFF.

The J gene is TRBJ2-7, the V gene TRBV27; TRBD2 aligns across 7 bases. Germline CDR1 is MNHEY and CDR2 is SMNVEV (reference sequence). The CDR3 extends over 16 amino acids. Trimming cost V 0 bases and J 3 bases; bases outside gene matches: 8. Here the CDR3 reads CASSLSGGSSVYEQYF. The CDR3 nucleotides read TGTGCCAGCAGTTTATCGGGGGGGAGTTCGGTCTACGAGCAGTACTTC.

This clonotype was observed at least ten times. The V gene is TRBV7-2, the J gene TRBJ1-4, with TRBD1 identical over 9 bases. This CDR3 is 16 amino acids long. The junction had 5 bases not matched to a gene; V was cut back by 2 bases and J by 4 bases. Looked up from germline, CDR1 is SGHTA and CDR2 is FQGNSA. In DNA, the CDR3 is TGTGCCAGCAGCTTAATAGGACAGGGGTTTAATGAAAAACTGTTTTTT. Translated, it gives CASSLIGQGFNEKLFF.

This sequence joins TRBV28 and TRBJ1-2; TRBD1 is a possible D gene (6 bases). In germline, CDR1 is MDHEN, CDR2 SYDVKM. Trimming pared 1 base from V and 6 bases from J, leaving 15 bases between. The CDR3 covers 15 residues. The DNA of the CDR3 is TGTGCCAGCAGTTTATTTAGGGGGAACATTGATGGCTACACCTTC. It yields the protein CASSLFRGNIDGYTF.

This clonotype came up a few times. This chain joins TRBV7-9 and TRBJ1-2, with 9 bases aligning to TRBD1. Germline V CDR1 and CDR2: SEHNR, FQNEAQ (reference sequence). This CDR3 contains 15 residues. Germline trimming cut 4 bases from V and 5 bases from J; bases unmatched to any gene: 8. The DNA of the CDR3 is TGTGCCAGCAGCTATTCCGGGACAGGGCGGTATGGCTACACCTTC. Its protein product is CASSYSGTGRYGYTF.

The gene calls are TRBV13 and TRBJ1-1; D ambiguous. The CDR3 totals 14 residues. From germline, CDR1 is PRHDT and CDR2 FYEKMQ (reference sequence). V lost 2 bases, J lost 9 bases, and 16 bases lay in between. The CDR3 bases are TGTGCCAGCAGCTTAAGAGGATCGGAGCAGCAAGCTTTCTTT. Protein: CASSLRGSEQQAFF.

The gene calls are TRBV27 and TRBJ2-1, with D unresolved. Trimming pared 4 bases from V and 12 bases from J, leaving 7 bases between. This CDR3 region has 10 residues. CDR1 and CDR2 (germline): MNHEY, SMNVEV (reference sequence). In nucleotides, the CDR3 is TGTGCCAGCAGTTACCCGAGGCAGTTCTTC. It specifies CASSYPRQFF.

This clonotype has more than one count but fewer than ten. This chain links TRBV25-1 with TRBJ2-1; D is uncertain. The CDR3 totals 15 residues. V lost 5 bases, J lost 5 bases, and 16 bases lay in between. The germline CDR1 and CDR2 sequences are MGHDK and SYGVNS. The CDR3 DNA sequence: TGTGCCAGCAGTCCACTCGTAGGACGGGACAATGAGCAGTTCTTC. Translation gives CASSPLVGRDNEQFF.

This chain connects TRBV9 to TRBJ1-1; no definite D call. Per the germline V gene, CDR1 is SGDLS and CDR2 is YYNGEE. The CDR3 is 14 amino acids. Trimming shortened V by 0 bases and J by 8 bases, and 14 bases separated the two germline ends. CDR3: CASSVVWESREAFF. The DNA for the CDR3 is TGTGCCAGCAGCGTAGTTTGGGAATCAAGGGAAGCTTTCTTT. Combining the CDR3 with reference TRBV9 and TRBJ1-1 gives the whole variable domain DSGVTQTPKHLITATGQRVTLRCSPRSGDLSVYWYQQSLDQGLQFLIQYYNGEERAKGNILERFSAQQFPDLHSELNLSSLELGDSALYFCASSVVWESREAFFGQGTRLTVV.

The chain joins TRBV7-9 to TRBJ2-1, with D perhaps given as TRBD1 or TRBD2 (5 bases each). Germline V gene data show CDR1 as SEHNR and CDR2 as FQNEAQ (reference sequence). Trimming pared 5 bases from V and 7 bases from J, leaving 15 bases between. This CDR3 spans 14 amino acids. CDR3 nucleotide sequence: TGTGCCAGCAGCCCGGGACCTGGGAGAAATGAGCAGTTCTTC. Amino acids: CASSPGPGRNEQFF.

This clonotype was seen a handful of times. The gene calls are TRBV29-1 and TRBJ1-2, with a weak D call TRBD1 (6 bases). The ends were cut back, 0 bases at V and 4 bases at J, with 15 bases in the middle. Per germline, CDR1 SQVTM and CDR2 ANQGSEA. The CDR3 runs 15 residues. Written as DNA, the CDR3 is TGCAGCGTTGAAGATCCTTTGACAGGCTCCTATGGCTACACCTTC. Its translation: CSVEDPLTGSYGYTF.

In nucleotides, the CDR3 is TGTGCCAGCAGATCCGGGACGGTGATTGAAGCTTTCTTT. This translates into CASRSGTVIEAFF. The chain is built from TRBV12-3 or TRBV12-4 and TRBJ1-1, with D perhaps TRBD1 (5 bases). The CDR3 is made up of 13 amino acids. Between the trimmed V and J ends, which lost 6 bases and 7 bases, there was a span of 15 bases.

This clonotype showed up many times. The J gene is TRBJ2-1, the V gene TRBV6-2 or TRBV6-3, with a possible D match to TRBD1 (6 bases). V was cut by 5 bases and J by 10 bases, with 15 bases left in between. The CDR3 runs to 13 residues. The germline CDR1 and CDR2 sequences are MNHEY and SVGEGT. In nucleotides, the CDR3 is TGTGCCAGCAGTCCCAACAGGGACATGGAGCAGTTCTTC. Protein product: CASSPNRDMEQFF.

The sample holds a few counts of this clonotype. This rearrangement joins TRBV18 to TRBJ2-7; D is uncertain. Per germline, CDR1 KGHSH and CDR2 LQKENI. The CDR3 contains 13 residues. V was clipped by 3 bases and J by 3 bases, with 9 bases between them. As DNA, the CDR3 is TGTGCCAGCTCACCTCGGCCCGTCTACGAGCAGTACTTC. Residues: CASSPRPVYEQYF.

The rearrangement links TRBV7-8 to TRBJ2-5; 11 bases are shared with TRBD1. This CDR3 region has 19 residues. The germline CDR1 and CDR2 sequences are SGHVS and FQNEAQ. Trimming took 2 bases from V and 0 from J; bases not matched to a gene: 11. CDR3 loop: CASSLQPVGDRGNQETQYF. The DNA for the CDR3 is TGTGCCAGCAGCTTACAACCCGTTGGGGACAGGGGGAACCAAGAGACCCAGTACTTC.